This T cell receptor beta chain stems from a study of T cells in Graves' hyperthyroidism and ophthalmopathy (dated by TCRdb to about 2019). The study in broad terms: To identify distinguishing TCR V-J signatures, a discovery cohort of roughly 100 patients was used, comprising fewer than 45 with Graves' ophthalmopathy and about 59 with stable Graves' hyperthyroidism. The paper reports TCR Vbeta CDR3 sequencing of about 140 peripheral blood samples: around 45 ophthalmopathy, around 80 hyperthyroidism and around 17 progressor patients. The roughly 94 discovery patients were randomly split 7:3 into training and test sets. Following sampling, methimazole starting at 30 mg daily was given to hyperthyroidism patients, and high-dose intravenous methylprednisolone was given to ophthalmopathy patients. In more than 5 Graves' hyperthyroidism patients, the study also compared T-cell repertoires from thyroid tissue with T-cell repertoires from blood. An independent validation cohort of some 18 hyperthyroidism patients and about 16 patients who later progressed to ophthalmopathy tested prospective prediction of ophthalmopathy. General findings and caveats noted by the study authors: A model built on a 13 V-J signature distinguished ophthalmopathy from stable hyperthyroidism, reaching over 85% sensitivity and around 82% specificity in cross-validation and 80%/75% in testing. No statistical method was used to set the sample size in advance, and investigators knew the group allocation. Most expanded thyroid clonotypes (frequency above 0.001) were also found in blood, which suggests that blood repertoires may mirror thyroid immune responses. During validation, the model predicted progression to ophthalmopathy a median of approximately six months ahead of onset, with almost 71% sensitivity and about 72% specificity.

Patients with uncontrolled infections, other autoimmune diseases, pregnancy or lactation were excluded. Diagnoses relied on clinical symptoms, serum thyroxine and TRAb, thyroid ultrasound and orbital computed tomography. Total RNA was extracted using Trizol reagent, and RNA quality was assessed on an Agilent 2100 Bioanalyzer. Concerning this clonotype: Its binding antigen is unknown. Per-base quality was not reported, and no clone a single base away is much larger than it.

The TCR beta CDR3 regions were amplified from the RNA transcripts. For the first round of RT-PCR on the TCR CDR3, the HTBI primer set was used together with the Qiagen OneStep RT-PCR kit. Libraries were constructed in a second round of multiplex PCR, after which size selection and purification were performed. Libraries were sequenced paired-end with 100 bp reads on an Illumina HiSeq2000. The original methods were these. SOAPnuke was used to process the raw data, removing reads that contained adapters or uncalled bases, had a mean Phred below 15, or lacked an exact match to the constant primer or identifier. High-quality paired reads were merged using COPE v1.2.5, and each unique nucleotide sequence was defined as a clonotype. MiTCR v1.1 was used to align clonotypes to the IMGT TRBV, TRBD and TRBJ reference segments. The analysis included only V-J combinations with a frequency above 0.0001, which together covered approximately 99% of the repertoires. The TCS score was defined as the ratio of F50 (clonal expansion) to E x V (chaos), calculated using BLOSUM62-based TCRdist between CDR3 peptides within each V-J. Welch's t-statistics and random forest reduced approximately 520 V-J features to roughly 13, which were used in a naive Bayes classifier (R e1071). Thyroid-blood repertoire similarity was quantified with the Morisita-Horn index. Clones were called with MiXCR by TCRdb after fastp trimmed the public reads at Q25, and only in-frame beta chains were retained. Every distinct CDR3 protein forms one entry, paired with its most common genes and DNA. It is TCRdb's table, rather than the study itself, that gives the V and J calls and clone size. The sample table contains approximately 510,000 distinct CDR3 sequences; only one count was recorded for 35% to 50% of them. Of the sample, about two fifths falls within the top ten clones.

Reading the germline V gene gives CDR1 MNHEY and CDR2 SVGAGI. V and J lose 0 bases and 4 bases, and a span of 7 bases separates them. The CDR3, from cysteine to phenylalanine, totals 14 residues. The kept DNA is CDR3 alone, 42 bases in frame from the first base. Sequenced material: peripheral blood or thyroid tissue (not recorded which). The TCR originated in an adult woman with Graves' disease, either hyperthyroidism or ophthalmopathy (not recorded which). The chain links TRBV6-5 with TRBJ1-5, with no D gene named confidently. The CDR3 region: CASSYSAVNQPQHF. The DNA sequence reads TGTGCCAGCAGTTACTCGGCAGTGAATCAGCCCCAGCATTTT.